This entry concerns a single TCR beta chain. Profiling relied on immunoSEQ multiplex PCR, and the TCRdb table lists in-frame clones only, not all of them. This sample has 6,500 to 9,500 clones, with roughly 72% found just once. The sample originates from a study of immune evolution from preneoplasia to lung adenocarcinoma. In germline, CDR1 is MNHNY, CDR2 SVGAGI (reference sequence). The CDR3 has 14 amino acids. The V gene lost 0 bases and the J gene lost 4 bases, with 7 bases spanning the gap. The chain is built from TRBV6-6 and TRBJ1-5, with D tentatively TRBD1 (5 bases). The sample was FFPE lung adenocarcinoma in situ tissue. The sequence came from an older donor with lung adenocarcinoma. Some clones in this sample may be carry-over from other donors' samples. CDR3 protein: CASSYSAGNQPQHF. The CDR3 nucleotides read TGTGCCAGCAGTTACTCGGCAGGGAATCAGCCCCAGCATTTT.